The sequence of this T cell receptor beta chain was determined in a study of T cells in Graves' hyperthyroidism and ophthalmopathy. Germline V gene lookup returns CDR1 MNHEY and CDR2 SVGAGI. Trimming cost V 7 bases and J 3 bases, with 16 bases left between them. This CDR3 region has 14 residues. It was RNA transcripts that yielded the amplified TCR beta CDR3 regions. HTBI primers were the set used in a first-round RT-PCR of the TCR CDR3. MiXCR, run by TCRdb on the multiplex PCR reads, gives a single entry per CDR3 protein. Here the sample spans about 52,000 distinct CDR3 sequences, about half being singletons. Diagnostic assessment was based on clinical symptoms, serum thyroxine and TRAb, thyroid ultrasound and orbital computed tomography. This clonotype was observed many times. Its target is not known. Findings and limits, study-wide: Before onset, by a median of around six months, the model predicted ophthalmopathy. The blood repertoire included most of the expanded thyroid clonotypes above 0.001.

The sequencing sample was made of blood. The clonotype was recovered from a woman in her fifties or sixties with Graves' ophthalmopathy. The chain links TRBV6-5 to TRBJ2-7; D remains unclear. The CDR3 loop is CASTPDRTHYEQYF. In DNA, the CDR3 is TGTGCCAGCACCCCCGATCGGACCCACTACGAGCAGTACTTC.